Below are 15 T cell receptor beta chains sequenced from a single sample in a study of graft-versus-host responses after intestinal transplantation. Investigators plated approximately 200,000 CFSE-labeled responder cells together with approximately 200,000 irradiated stimulator cells labeled with violet dye. TCRdb's table, derived via immunoSEQ multiplex PCR, lists solely in-frame clones and lacks some. The data show under 15,000 clones, less than 40% seen once. Sequencing was performed on alloreactive CD8+ T cells from a mixed lymphocyte reaction culture, taken before intestinal transplant. The subset: CFSE-low proliferating T cells sorted from roughly six-day pre-transplant mixed lymphocyte reaction (GvH or HvG direction). These receptors came from a human patient who received an intestinal transplant.

This clone has a handful of counts. The chain has TRBV27 and TRBJ2-5; D uncertain. Germline lookup yields CDR1 MNHEY and CDR2 SMNVEV (reference sequence). Trimming left V 8 bases short and J 2 bases short, with 15 bases between. CDR3 size: 14 residues. CDR3 nucleotides: TGTGCCAGCCCCTGTGGGGTGGCGCAAGAGACCCAGTACTTC. This translates into CASPCGVAQETQYF.

This clone was counted between two and nine times. The rearrangement links TRBV19 to TRBJ1-5, with no clear D. With 3 bases removed from V and 0 bases from J, the gap between germline ends came to 6 bases. CDR3 length equals 14 residues. Germline V gene data show CDR1 as LNHDA and CDR2 as SQIVND (reference sequence). DNA for the CDR3: TGTGCCAGTAGTATTTGGGATAGCAATCAGCCCCAGCATTTT. Protein: CASSIWDSNQPQHF.

In its sample, this clone ranks as medium-sized (0.01 to 0.1%). The rearrangement uses TRBV19 and TRBJ2-7; no firm D call. CDR1 and CDR2 (germline): LNHDA, SQIVND (reference sequence). The CDR3 consists of 14 residues. V shed 1 base and J shed 0 bases, with 7 bases lying between them. The CDR3 nucleotides read TGTGCCAGTAGTATAGTGTCAAACTCCTACGAGCAGTACTTC. Amino acids: CASSIVSNSYEQYF. The complete variable domain, with remaining parts taken from reference TRBV19 and TRBJ2-7, reads DGGITQSPKYLFRKEGQNVTLSCEQNLNHDAMYWYRQDPGQGLRLIYYSQIVNDFQKGDIAEGYSVSREKKESFPLTVTSAQKNPTAFYLCASSIVSNSYEQYFGPGTRLTVT.

V is TRBV19 and J is TRBJ2-7, with 9 nucleotides matching TRBD2. The V segment lost 9 bases and the J segment 4 bases; nucleotides outside the gene matches: 10. This CDR3 region has 14 residues. Germline values: CDR1 LNHDA, CDR2 SQIVND (reference sequence). Here the CDR3 DNA reads TGTGCCAGCATCTCGGGACTAGCTCCATACGAGCAGTACTTC. Translation gives CASISGLAPYEQYF.

The V gene is TRBV4-2, the J gene TRBJ2-7; 11 positions match TRBD2. V lost 3 bases, J lost 4 bases, and 11 bases stayed unmatched. The germline V gene encodes CDR1 LGHNA and CDR2 YNFKEQ. The CDR3 has 17 residues. Here the CDR3 reads CASSHTLLAGGKYEQYF. Here the CDR3 DNA reads TGTGCCAGCAGCCATACCCTTCTAGCGGGGGGCAAGTACGAGCAGTACTTC.

This rearrangement joins TRBV11-1 to TRBJ2-3, with D perhaps matching TRBD1 (5 bases). Germline V gives CDR1 SGHAT, CDR2 FQDESV (reference sequence). CDR3 length equals 16 residues. V gave up 5 bases and J gave up 0 bases, with 15 bases separating them. DNA for the CDR3: TGTGCCAGCAGCCCCCTCGAAGGGGTTAGCACAGATACGCAGTATTTT. Encoded protein: CASSPLEGVSTDTQYF.

The chain employs TRBV11-1 and TRBJ2-5; TRBD2 matches at 10 bases. This CDR3 is built from 15 residues. CDR1 SGHAT and CDR2 FQDESV come from the germline V gene (reference sequence). The V gene end was trimmed by 5 bases and the J gene end by 7 bases; junction bases not matched to a gene: 10. The CDR3 nucleotides read TGTGCCAGCAGCCTCGGGACTAGCGCGCCAGCGACCCAGTACTTC. Encoded protein: CASSLGTSAPATQYF.

This clone was picked up a small number of times. CDR3 in amino acids: CASRAGPLGNEQFF. CDR3 DNA: TGCGCCAGCAGAGCGGGCCCCCTGGGGAATGAGCAGTTCTTC. The chain recombines TRBV4-1 with TRBJ2-1; D perhaps matches TRBD2 (6 bases). Germline lookup yields CDR1 MGHRA and CDR2 YSYEKL. CDR3 length: 14 residues. The V and J ends lost 6 bases and 7 bases respectively, with 16 bases between them.

By proportion, this clone is large. The chain carries TRBV2 and TRBJ2-2; no clear D gene. CDR3 length: 14 amino acids. Germline V gene data show CDR1 as SNHLY and CDR2 as FYNNEI. The V gene lost 4 bases and the J gene lost 1 base, with 7 bases spanning the gap. The CDR3, as DNA: TGTGCCAGCAGTGTGGGATGGAACACCGGGGAGCTGTTTTTT. Amino acids: CASSVGWNTGELFF.

J is TRBJ1-4 and V is TRBV6-5; D not resolved. Trimming took off 6 bases at V and 5 bases at J, with 13 bases between the two ends. Looked up from germline, CDR1 is MNHEY and CDR2 is SVGAGI. The CDR3 totals 14 residues. The CDR3 here is CASSREWRNEKLFF. CDR3 nucleotides: TGTGCCAGCAGCCGGGAGTGGAGGAATGAAAAACTGTTTTTT.

The chain has TRBV5-4 and TRBJ2-7, with TRBD2 matching over 8 bases. CDR3 length: 15 residues. J gave up 0 bases and V 3 bases, and 5 bases lay outside the gene matches. CDR1 is SGHNT and CDR2 is YYREEE in the germline V gene (reference sequence). The CDR3 DNA is TGTGCCAGCAGCTCCACCCTAGCGGGCTCCTACGAGCAGTACTTC. The encoded protein is CASSSTLAGSYEQYF.

The chain is built from TRBV9 and TRBJ2-3; no firm D call. The CDR3 has 13 amino acids. V lost 0 bases and J 4 bases, leaving 6 bases between the germline ends. Germline CDR1 is SGDLS and CDR2 is YYNGEE. The CDR3 protein is CASSVGVSDTQYF. As DNA, the CDR3 is TGTGCCAGCAGCGTAGGGGTTTCAGATACGCAGTATTTT.

The J gene is TRBJ2-1, the V gene TRBV10-3, with D unresolved. Germline V gene sequence: CDR1 ENHRY, CDR2 SYGVKD. Trimming took off 2 bases at V and 3 bases at J, with 5 bases between the two ends. The CDR3 is 13 amino acids. DNA for the CDR3: TGTGCCATCAGTGAGAGTTTCTACAATGAGCAGTTCTTC. It translates to CAISESFYNEQFF.

The V gene is TRBV9, the J gene TRBJ2-1; a possible D gene is TRBD1 (5 bases). The CDR3 totals 14 residues. Germline V gives CDR1 SGDLS, CDR2 YYNGEE. V lost 0 bases and J lost 8, with 12 bases in between. Here the CDR3 DNA reads TGTGCCAGCAGCGTAGAACAGACAGTAGATGAGCAGTTCTTC. Translating gives CASSVEQTVDEQFF.

This clone was recorded a few times. This rearrangement joins TRBV9 to TRBJ1-1; D remains ambiguous. The CDR3 runs 13 residues. Germline CDR1 SGDLS, CDR2 YYNGEE. Trimming pared 0 bases from V and 6 bases from J, leaving 9 bases between. The CDR3 DNA follows: TGTGCCAGCAGCGTAGGGGCGCTTCCTGAAGCTTTCTTT. It specifies CASSVGALPEAFF.